Shown below are 8 T cell receptor beta chains from a single sample sequenced in a study of blood T cell repertoires in COVID-19. The table came from immunoSEQ multiplex PCR; TCRdb's copy has only in-frame clones and leaves some out. The sample has 110,000 or so clones; about two thirds are singletons. Specimen: peripheral blood. The receptor source for this set is a woman aged 40 to 50 with acute or convalescent COVID-19.

For this clone: The identical CDR3 is also encoded by other nucleotide sequences in the sample. The CDR3 DNA reads TGTGCCAGCAGCTTGTCGTCCGGGGGGGGAGAGACCCAGTACTTC. Protein product: CASSLSSGGGETQYF. This rearrangement joins TRBV11-2 to TRBJ2-5, with 8 nucleotides matching TRBD2. CDR3 length: 15 residues. Germline lookup yields CDR1 SGHAT and CDR2 FQNNGV. Losses at the gene ends were 3 bases for V and 4 bases for J; bases not matched to a gene: 7.

The gene calls are TRBV19 and TRBJ2-3; 10 bases map to TRBD2. CDR1 and CDR2 from the germline V gene are LNHDA and SQIVND (reference sequence). This CDR3 is built from 16 residues. The V and J ends lost 1 base and 4 bases, in that order; junction bases with no gene match: 5. The CDR3 DNA reads TGTGCCAGTAGTATAGGGAGCGGGGGGGCTGCAGATACGCAGTATTTT. This codes for CASSIGSGGAADTQYF.

The V call is TRBV7-9, the J call TRBJ2-7; a weak D match, TRBD1 (6 bases). This CDR3 is 14 amino acids long. Germline assignment: CDR1 SEHNR and CDR2 FQNEAQ (reference sequence). The V and J ends lost 3 bases and 1 base respectively, with 10 bases between them. CDR3 DNA: TGTGCCAGCAGCTTCTGGGACAAGTCCTACGAGCAGTACTTC. Protein sequence: CASSFWDKSYEQYF.

This clone showed up just once. V usage is TRBV7-7 and J usage is TRBJ2-5; 8 bases fit TRBD2. V shed 5 bases and J 6 bases; nucleotides not matched to a gene: 11. The germline gives CDR1 SSHAT, CDR2 FNYEAQ (reference sequence). This CDR3 comprises 15 residues. The CDR3 nucleotides read TGTGCCAGCAGCCCCTTGGCGGGGGGCTTGAAGACCCAGTACTTC. Translating gives CASSPLAGGLKTQYF.

The V call is TRBV11-3, the J call TRBJ2-6, with D maybe TRBD2 (6 bases). The CDR3 extends over 15 amino acids. Germline V CDR1 and CDR2: SGHNT, YENEEA. V lost 1 base and J 3 bases, leaving 7 bases between the germline ends. The CDR3 region has the DNA TGTGCCAGCAGCTTAGGGGGAGGTGGGGCCAACGTCCTGACTTTC. Amino acid sequence: CASSLGGGGANVLTF. The entire variable domain, with the rest obtained from reference TRBV11-3 and TRBJ2-6, is as follows: EAGVVQSPRYKIIEKKQPVAFWCNPISGHNTLYWYLQNLGQGPELLIRYENEEAVDDSQLPKDRFSAERLKGVDSTLKIQPAELGDSAVYLCASSLGGGGANVLTFGAGSRLTVL.

The J gene is TRBJ1-5, the V gene TRBV24-1; D gene uncertain. The CDR3 totals 16 residues. Germline CDR1 and CDR2: KGHDR and SFDVKD. Deletions cut 1 base from V and 6 bases from J, with 15 bases between. Written as DNA, the CDR3 is TGTGCCACCAGTGATTTTGCATGCCCCTACGGTCAGCCCCAGCATTTT. Its translation is CATSDFACPYGQPQHF.

The chain has TRBV3-1 (or the pseudogene TRBV3-2) and TRBJ1-1; the D gene is possibly TRBD1 (5 bases). The CDR3 is made up of 14 amino acids. The V and J ends lost 0 bases and 4 bases respectively, with 9 bases between them. Germline V gene data show CDR1 as LGHDT and CDR2 as YNNKEL (reference sequence). The CDR3 loop is CASSQDVGGTEAFF. CDR3 DNA: TGTGCCAGCAGCCAAGATGTCGGGGGCACTGAAGCTTTCTTT.

The chain joins TRBV5-5 to TRBJ2-7; D is perhaps TRBD1 (5 bases). Germline CDR1 and CDR2: SGHKS and YYEKEE (reference sequence). The V end was cut by 4 bases, the J end by 2 bases, with 16 bases between. The CDR3 sequence is 15 residues long. The CDR3: CASSPSATATYEQYF. The CDR3 DNA reads TGTGCCAGCAGCCCCTCTGCGACAGCTACCTACGAGCAGTACTTC.